Sequencing of this TCR beta chain was carried out in a study of glioma-infiltrating T cells. Study-level results: Only very few CDR3 sequences appeared in both tissue and blood. Gliomas, especially low-grade, showed above-expected tissue-blood divergence; non-neoplastic patients showed below.

In this sample, this clonotype turned up once. Its matching antigen is unknown. The iRepertoire nested amplicon-rescue multiplex PCR amplified TCR alpha and beta CDR3s from RNA. For one-step reverse transcription and amplification, 100-400 ng of tissue mRNA or PBMC total RNA was used. A single record per CDR3 protein comes from TCRdb applying MiXCR to the multiplex PCR reads. The top ten hold roughly 29% of the sample, which has around 120,000 distinct CDR3 sequences, under 30% seen once. V lost 5 bases and J 2 bases, leaving 19 bases between the germline ends. Per germline, CDR1 MNHEY and CDR2 SMNVEV (reference sequence). CDR3 length: 17 amino acids.

The sample consisted of glioma tissue, nonneoplastic brain tissue, or PBMCs (not recorded which). This TCR was recovered from a human donor with low-grade glioma or glioblastoma, undergoing nonglioma brain surgery, or in good health (not recorded which). The chain employs TRBV27 and TRBJ1-5; D is unclear. The CDR3 reads CASSPTLRATGNQPQHF. The CDR3 nucleotides read TGTGCCAGCAGTCCCACCCTCCGGGCTACGGGCAATCAGCCCCAGCATTTT.